What follows is one TCR beta chain and its context. MiXCR, applied by TCRdb to the 5' RACE reads, yields one record per CDR3 protein. This table has more than 95,000 distinct CDR3 sequences, around 10% appearing once. These data come from a study of early T cells in non-severe SARS-CoV-2 infection. V lost 6 bases and J lost 8; bases outside the gene matches: 7. Germline loops: CDR1 DFQATT, CDR2 SNEGSKA (reference sequence). The CDR3 spans 13 residues. This chain joins TRBV20-1 and TRBJ2-1, with TRBD2 identical over 10 bases. Sequenced material: whole blood, taken at baseline. This clonotype was sampled from an adult who was a healthcare worker with PCR-confirmed SARS-CoV-2 infection or an uninfected control (not recorded which). This chain's CDR3 is CSANSGRSDEQFF. The CDR3 DNA follows: TGCAGTGCCAATAGCGGGAGGTCTGATGAGCAGTTCTTC.